This TCR beta chain was identified during a study of CD8 T cells in ankylosing spondylitis. Study conclusions and caveats: In ankylosing spondylitis blood, a motif of roughly eight highly homologous TCR beta variants appeared characteristic. A subset of motif variants has previously been described in the synovial fluid and blood of reactive arthritis. Enrichment of disease-linked clones was reportedly significant in matched ankylosing spondylitis synovial fluid. Clones linked to disease, bearing a CD8+ phenotype, were relatively rare in peripheral blood.

About this clonotype itself: Its antigen is not identified.

The authors made TCR beta libraries by quantitative 5'-RACE with molecular barcodes. TCRdb recomputed calls from the 5' RACE reads with MiXCR, one row per CDR3 protein. Of fewer than 750,000 distinct CDR3 sequences in the sample, 15% to 20% were seen once. The V gene's germline CDR1 is MNHNS and CDR2 SASEGT. CDR3 size: 14 residues. Trimming stripped 10 bases from V and 0 bases from J, with 14 bases between. Sequences were obtained from blood, either unsorted or a sorted T cell fraction (not recorded which). V and J are TRBV6-1 and TRBJ2-3, with D unclear. The TCR comes from a male donor with ankylosing spondylitis. The CDR3 here is CANRERDSTDTQYF. The CDR3 DNA sequence: TGTGCCAACAGAGAGCGTGACAGCACAGATACGCAGTATTTT.